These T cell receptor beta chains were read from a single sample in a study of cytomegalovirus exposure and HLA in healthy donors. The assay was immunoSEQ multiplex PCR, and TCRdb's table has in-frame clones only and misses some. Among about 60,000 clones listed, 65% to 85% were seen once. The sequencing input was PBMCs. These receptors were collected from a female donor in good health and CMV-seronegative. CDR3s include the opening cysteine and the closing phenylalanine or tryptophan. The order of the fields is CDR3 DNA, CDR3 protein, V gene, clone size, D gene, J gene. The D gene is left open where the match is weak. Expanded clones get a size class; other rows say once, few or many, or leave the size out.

CDR3 DNA: TGTGCCAGCAGTGACGGGACAGCCTATGGCTACACCTTC; CDR3 protein: CASSDGTAYGYTF; V gene: TRBV25-1; clone size: -; D gene: TRBD1; J gene: TRBJ1-2
CDR3 DNA: TGTGCCACCAGCAGAGATAAAAAGACAGGCGAGCAGTACTTC; CDR3 protein: CATSRDKKTGEQYF; V gene: TRBV15; clone size: -; D gene: -; J gene: TRBJ2-7
CDR3 DNA: TGTGCCAGCAGACTCTCCCAGGGGGCTGGAAACACCATATATTTT; CDR3 protein: CASRLSQGAGNTIYF; V gene: TRBV6-5; clone size: -; D gene: TRBD1; J gene: TRBJ1-3
CDR3 DNA: TGTGCCAGCTCCATCGGGGGGGGTACCGGGGAGCTGTTTTTT; CDR3 protein: CASSIGGGTGELFF; V gene: TRBV5-6; clone size: once; D gene: TRBD2; J gene: TRBJ2-2
CDR3 DNA: TGTGCCAGTAGTATGTTGGTGGCTCCCCTTAGCACAGATACGCAGTATTTT; CDR3 protein: CASSMLVAPLSTDTQYF; V gene: TRBV19; clone size: -; D gene: -; J gene: TRBJ2-3
CDR3 DNA: TGTGCCAGCAGCTTAGGTCTAGGAAAATCTGGAAACACCATATATTTT; CDR3 protein: CASSLGLGKSGNTIYF; V gene: TRBV7-6; clone size: -; D gene: -; J gene: TRBJ1-3
CDR3 DNA: TGTGCCACCAGCAGGGAGACAGGCTCCTACGAGCAGTACTTC; CDR3 protein: CATSRETGSYEQYF; V gene: TRBV15; clone size: -; D gene: -; J gene: TRBJ2-7
CDR3 DNA: TGTGCCAGCACACCGGAGCAGGGACAGTGGGCCGGGGAGCTGTTTTTT; CDR3 protein: CASTPEQGQWAGELFF; V gene: TRBV5-6; clone size: -; D gene: TRBD1; J gene: TRBJ2-2
CDR3 DNA: TGTGCCAGCAGCTTAGTAGGACAGGGGGCAGGTGGTACTGAAGCTTTCTTT; CDR3 protein: CASSLVGQGAGGTEAFF; V gene: TRBV7-6; clone size: -; D gene: TRBD1; J gene: TRBJ1-1
CDR3 DNA: TGTGCCAGCAGTTACGGACTAAAAGGGTACGAGCAGTACTTC; CDR3 protein: CASSYGLKGYEQYF; V gene: TRBV6-5; clone size: -; D gene: -; J gene: TRBJ2-7
CDR3 DNA: TGTGCCAGCAGCTTAGCAAAGCGCGCATACGAGCAGTACTTC; CDR3 protein: CASSLAKRAYEQYF; V gene: TRBV11-2; clone size: -; D gene: -; J gene: TRBJ2-7
CDR3 DNA: TGTGCCAGCAGTTTAAGGGGTGGGACTGAAAATGAAAAGCTGTTTTTT; CDR3 protein: CASSLRGGTENEKLFF; V gene: TRBV28; clone size: -; D gene: -; J gene: TRBJ1-4
CDR3 DNA: TGTGCCAGCAGCTGGAGCGGGTCCTACGATGAGCAGTTCTTC; CDR3 protein: CASSWSGSYDEQFF; V gene: TRBV5-4; clone size: -; D gene: -; J gene: TRBJ2-1
CDR3 DNA: TGTGCCAGCACCCCCGGGGGGCTAGGGGAAAAACTGTTTTTT; CDR3 protein: CASTPGGLGEKLFF; V gene: TRBV6-5; clone size: -; D gene: -; J gene: TRBJ1-4
CDR3 DNA: TGTGCCAGCAGCCAAGAATGGTCGGGACAACCCTACGAGCAGTACTTC; CDR3 protein: CASSQEWSGQPYEQYF; V gene: TRBV4-2; clone size: once; D gene: -; J gene: TRBJ2-7
CDR3 DNA: TGCAGCGGCGGGACCGGAAGTGGGACCCAGTACTTC; CDR3 protein: CSGGTGSGTQYF; V gene: TRBV29-1; clone size: -; D gene: -; J gene: TRBJ2-5
CDR3 DNA: TGTGCCACCGCCAGGGGGCCCGACGAGCAGTACTTC; CDR3 protein: CATARGPDEQYF; V gene: TRBV10-3; clone size: few; D gene: TRBD1; J gene: TRBJ2-7
CDR3 DNA: TGTGCCAGCAGCCCCCCGGCGGACAGGGCCTCCTACAATGAGCAGTTCTTC; CDR3 protein: CASSPPADRASYNEQFF; V gene: TRBV28; clone size: -; D gene: TRBD1; J gene: TRBJ2-1
CDR3 DNA: TGTGCCAGCAGCTTAGCGCCTAGCGGGGGTTACAATGAGCAGTTCTTC; CDR3 protein: CASSLAPSGGYNEQFF; V gene: TRBV7-8; clone size: -; D gene: TRBD2; J gene: TRBJ2-1
CDR3 DNA: TGTGCCAGCATTAGACAGGCGGGGAACACTGAAGCTTTCTTT; CDR3 protein: CASIRQAGNTEAFF; V gene: TRBV2; clone size: few; D gene: -; J gene: TRBJ1-1
CDR3 DNA: TGTGCCAGCAGCCTGTCGGCGGGACTTGTAAGCATTCAGTACTTC; CDR3 protein: CASSLSAGLVSIQYF; V gene: TRBV14; clone size: -; D gene: -; J gene: TRBJ2-4
CDR3 DNA: TGTGCCAGCACCGATATGGAGTACACTGAAGCTTTCTTT; CDR3 protein: CASTDMEYTEAFF; V gene: TRBV6-6; clone size: -; D gene: -; J gene: TRBJ1-1
CDR3 DNA: TGTGCCAGCAGCCAAGATTTAGCGGGGGGGCGTGGGGCCAACGTCCTGACTTTC; CDR3 protein: CASSQDLAGGRGANVLTF; V gene: TRBV4-2; clone size: -; D gene: TRBD2; J gene: TRBJ2-6
CDR3 DNA: TGTGCCAGCCGCCGCCTCGCCCAGGGCGGCAATCAGCCCCAGCATTTT; CDR3 protein: CASRRLAQGGNQPQHF; V gene: TRBV21-1; clone size: -; D gene: -; J gene: TRBJ1-5
CDR3 DNA: TGTGCCAGCGGCGACAACTCTGGGGCCAACGTCCTGACTTTC; CDR3 protein: CASGDNSGANVLTF; V gene: TRBV6-1; clone size: once; D gene: -; J gene: TRBJ2-6
CDR3 DNA: TGTGCCAGCAAGACAGGGGGCTCTAGCACAGATACGCAGTATTTT; CDR3 protein: CASKTGGSSTDTQYF; V gene: TRBV2; clone size: -; D gene: TRBD1; J gene: TRBJ2-3
CDR3 DNA: TGTGCCAGCAGCTTAGGGGAGAACACCGGGCTCCTTTTT; CDR3 protein: CASSLGENTGLLF; V gene: TRBV7-9; clone size: -; D gene: -; J gene: TRBJ2-2
CDR3 DNA: TGTGCCAGCAGTTTATTGGGGGACAGCCGCCACGAGCAGTACTTC; CDR3 protein: CASSLLGDSRHEQYF; V gene: TRBV27; clone size: -; D gene: TRBD1; J gene: TRBJ2-7